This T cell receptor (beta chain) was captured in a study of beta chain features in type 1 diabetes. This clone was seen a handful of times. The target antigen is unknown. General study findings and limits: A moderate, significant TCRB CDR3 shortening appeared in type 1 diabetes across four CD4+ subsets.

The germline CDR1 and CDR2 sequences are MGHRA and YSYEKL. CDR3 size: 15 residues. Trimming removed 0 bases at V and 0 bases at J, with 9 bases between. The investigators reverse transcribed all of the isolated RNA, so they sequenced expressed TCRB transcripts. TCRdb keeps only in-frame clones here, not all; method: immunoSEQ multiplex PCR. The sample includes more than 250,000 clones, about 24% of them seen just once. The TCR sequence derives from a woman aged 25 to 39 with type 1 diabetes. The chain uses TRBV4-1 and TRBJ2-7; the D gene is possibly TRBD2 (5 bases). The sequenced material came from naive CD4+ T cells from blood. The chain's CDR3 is CASSQDSSDSYEQYF. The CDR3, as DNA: TGCGCCAGCAGCCAAGACAGTAGCGACTCCTACGAGCAGTACTTC.